This T cell receptor (beta chain) appears in the sequencing data of a study of cytomegalovirus exposure and HLA in healthy donors. Healthy bone marrow donors made up the donor group. The trim removed 2 bases at V and 8 bases at J, leaving 7 bases unmatched. This CDR3 is built from 16 residues. Per germline, CDR1 KGHSY and CDR2 FQNENV. Regarding this clone: What it recognizes is unknown.

Study outcomes and limitations: According to a later analysis, most TCR beta chains associated with CMV appeared HLA-restricted. Cytomegalovirus association was assigned to around 150 TCR beta chains.

Primers: 60 Vbeta forward and 13 Jbeta reverse. The table came from immunoSEQ multiplex PCR; TCRdb's copy has only in-frame clones and leaves some out. The sample includes roughly 110,000 clones, over 75% seen only once; the top ten take about 2.3%. The source is a man aged 30 to 39 in good health and CMV-seronegative. The sequenced sample consisted of PBMCs. This rearrangement joins TRBV16 to TRBJ1-6, with 9 positions matching TRBD1. The CDR3 DNA is TGTGCCAGCAGCCAACCTTCGACAGGGGGACATTCACCCCTCCACTTT. Protein: CASSQPSTGGHSPLHF.